One and the same sample provided the 14 T cell receptor beta chains below, sequenced in a study of response to subunit inactivated influenza vaccine. TCRdb ran MiXCR on the RT-PCR reads and lists one entry per CDR3 protein. The table records under 800,000 distinct CDR3 sequences, about 14% of them present only once. The source was PBMCs from blood, collected around two weeks before vaccination. These receptors were collected from a man between 50 and 59 years old who received an inactivated influenza vaccine.

This clonotype is a singleton in its sample. This chain uses TRBV20-1 with TRBJ2-7; 13 positions agree with TRBD2. Germline lookup yields CDR1 DFQATT and CDR2 SNEGSKA (reference sequence). This CDR3 region has 14 residues. Unmatched junction bases numbered 4, after V lost 8 bases and J lost 0 bases. The CDR3 nucleotides read TGCAGTCCTTGGACTAGCGGGAGCTCCTACGAGCAGTACTTC. Protein sequence: CSPWTSGSSYEQYF.

This clonotype has only a few counts. V usage is TRBV10-3 and J usage is TRBJ2-1; 7 positions match TRBD2. The V gene end was trimmed by 8 bases and the J gene end by 0 bases; junction bases not matched to a gene: 13. The germline gives CDR1 ENHRY, CDR2 SYGVKD. The CDR3 consists of 17 residues. The CDR3 loop is CAISRGDYPNSYNEQFF. As DNA, the CDR3 is TGTGCCATCTCCCGGGGGGACTATCCTAACTCCTACAATGAGCAGTTCTTC.

This clonotype was observed a handful of times. This sequence joins TRBV27 and TRBJ2-7; no firm D call. The length of the CDR3 is 14 residues. From germline, CDR1 is MNHEY and CDR2 SMNVEV (reference sequence). V lost 5 bases to trimming and J lost 7 bases, with 18 bases between them. The CDR3 DNA reads TGTGCCAGCAGTCTGCGTCCGTATCTGAGGGAGCAGTACTTC. Translating gives CASSLRPYLREQYF.

This clonotype was counted only a few times. This chain connects TRBV27 to TRBJ1-2; D call uncertain. With 4 bases removed from V and 10 bases from J, the gap between germline ends came to 19 bases. From germline, CDR1 is MNHEY and CDR2 SMNVEV (reference sequence). The CDR3 has 14 residues. The CDR3 loop reads CASSSGDGIEDYTF. Written as DNA, the CDR3 is TGTGCCAGCAGTTCGGGAGACGGTATCGAAGACTACACCTTC.

V usage is TRBV20-1 and J usage is TRBJ1-2; possibly TRBD1 for D (5 bases). Between the trimmed V and J ends, which lost 3 bases and 4 bases, there was a span of 12 bases. Germline-derived CDR1 and CDR2 are DFQATT and SNEGSKA (reference sequence). The CDR3 loop spans 13 amino acids. The CDR3 here is CSARRGGGYGYTF. CDR3 sequence (DNA): TGCAGTGCTAGGCGGGGGGGAGGCTATGGCTACACCTTC.

This clonotype was observed a few times. This rearrangement joins TRBV3-1 to TRBJ2-1; TRBD2 matches 8 bases. Germline V gene data show CDR1 as LGHDT and CDR2 as YNNKEL (reference sequence). V shed 3 bases and J 6 bases; nucleotides not matched to a gene: 7. The CDR3 loop spans 15 amino acids. CDR3 in amino acids: CASSHKRGFCNEQFF. The CDR3 coding sequence is TGTGCCAGCAGCCACAAGCGGGGGTTTTGCAATGAGCAGTTCTTC.

This clonotype has more than one count but fewer than ten. The J gene is TRBJ2-7, the V gene TRBV4-3; maybe TRBD1 (6 bases). The CDR3 is 16 amino acids. V shed 0 bases and J shed 5 bases, with 17 bases lying between them. Germline CDR1 and CDR2: LGHNA and YSLEER. The CDR3 loop is CASSQEPAGDINEQYF. The DNA of the CDR3 is TGCGCCAGCAGCCAAGAACCTGCAGGGGACATCAACGAGCAGTACTTC.

This clonotype has just a few counts. The rearrangement uses TRBV6-5 and TRBJ1-6; 9 bases align to TRBD1. CDR3 size: 15 residues. Germline lookup yields CDR1 MNHEY and CDR2 SVGAGI. V was pared by 0 bases and J by 8 bases, with 2 bases of the junction left unmatched. This CDR3 reads CASSYSGTGYSPLHF. CDR3 DNA sequence: TGTGCCAGCAGTTACTCCGGGACAGGGTATTCACCCCTCCACTTT.

This clonotype occurred a few times. The genes are TRBV20-1 and TRBJ2-7; a weak D match, TRBD1 (6 bases). V lost 0 bases and J lost 4, with 13 bases in between. The CDR3 runs to 14 residues. Germline values: CDR1 DFQATT, CDR2 SNEGSKA (reference sequence). CDR3 amino acids: CSARDRFTGYEQYF. As DNA, the CDR3 is TGCAGTGCTAGAGATCGATTCACAGGGTACGAGCAGTACTTC.

The chain links TRBV6-1 to TRBJ2-1; 10 bases agree with TRBD2. Germline V gene data show CDR1 as MNHNS and CDR2 as SASEGT. The length of the CDR3 is 15 residues. V gave up 4 bases and J gave up 7 bases; unmatched junction bases: 7. CDR3 DNA sequence: TGTGCCAGCAGTGTACGACTAGCGGGTGGGAATGAGCAGTTCTTC. The encoded protein is CASSVRLAGGNEQFF.

This clonotype has just a few counts. The J gene is TRBJ1-2, the V gene TRBV11-2, with 9 bases that match TRBD1. The V segment lost 6 bases and the J segment 6 bases; nucleotides outside the gene matches: 8. The CDR3 covers 14 residues. Germline values: CDR1 SGHAT, CDR2 FQNNGV. CDR3 region: CASRGRDRANGYTF. The CDR3 DNA reads as TGTGCCAGCAGGGGCCGGGACAGGGCAAATGGCTACACCTTC.

There are a few counts of this clonotype. The chain couples TRBV2 to TRBJ2-4; no clear D gene. The CDR3 is 15 residues long. Trimming shortened V by 1 base and J by 0 bases, and 7 bases separated the two germline ends. The germline V gene encodes CDR1 SNHLY and CDR2 FYNNEI. The CDR3 nucleotides are TGTGCCAGCAGTGAAGGGGTGTTAGCCAAAAACATTCAGTACTTC. Residues: CASSEGVLAKNIQYF. The entire variable domain, with the rest obtained from reference TRBV2 and TRBJ2-4, is as follows: EPEVTQTPSHQVTQMGQEVILRCVPISNHLYFYWYRQILGQKVEFLVSFYNNEISEKSEIFDDQFSVERPDGSNFTLKIRSTKLEDSAMYFCASSEGVLAKNIQYFGAGTRLSVL.

The sample holds many counts of this clonotype. The rearrangement joins TRBV7-2 to TRBJ2-7; unclear D gene. Trimming took 2 bases from V and 3 from J, leaving 14 bases between them. The CDR3 loop spans 15 amino acids. CDR1 is SGHTA and CDR2 is FQGNSA in the germline V gene. CDR3 DNA: TGTGCCAGCAGCTTACACTCGATTTCCGTCTACGAGCAGTACTTC. Translating gives CASSLHSISVYEQYF. The complete variable domain, with remaining parts taken from reference TRBV7-2 and TRBJ2-7, reads GAGVSQSPSNKVTEKGKDVELRCDPISGHTALYWYRQSLGQGLEFLIYFQGNSAPDKSGLPSDRFSAERTGGSVSTLTIQRTQQEDSAVYLCASSLHSISVYEQYFGPGTRLTVT.

At least ten counts were recorded for this clonotype. CDR3 in amino acids: CSVEDFQGTYEQYF. The CDR3 region has the DNA TGCAGCGTTGAAGATTTCCAGGGTACCTACGAGCAGTACTTC. The chain employs TRBV29-1 and TRBJ2-7, with D perhaps TRBD1 (5 bases). V was shortened by 0 bases and J by 2 bases, with 11 bases between the two germline ends. This CDR3 is 14 amino acids long. CDR1 and CDR2 (germline): SQVTM, ANQGSEA.